Listed here are 24 T cell receptor beta chains from one sample, sequenced in a study of blood T cell repertoires in COVID-19. Libraries were prepared by immunoSEQ multiplex PCR; TCRdb keeps only in-frame clonotypes and omits some of them. This table holds about 110,000 clones, nearly 85% found once. The sample consisted of peripheral blood. Receptor source: a woman between 45 and 60 years old with acute or convalescent COVID-19.

The V call is TRBV5-1, the J call TRBJ2-7; 7 bases agree with TRBD1. V was clipped by 2 bases and J by 0 bases; unmatched bases: 5. The CDR3 is 15 residues long. Germline assignment: CDR1 SGHRS and CDR2 YFSETQ. This CDR3 reads CASSFRDRSSYEQYF. CDR3 coding DNA: TGCGCCAGCAGCTTTCGGGACAGAAGCTCCTACGAGCAGTACTTC.

This chain links TRBV6-6 with TRBJ1-4, with D maybe TRBD1 (5 bases). Germline loops: CDR1 MNHNY, CDR2 SVGAGI (reference sequence). The CDR3 length is 17 residues. Trimming removed 5 bases from V and 3 bases from J, with 19 bases in between. The CDR3 DNA reads TGTGCCAGCAGTCTGAGACAGACTTTATTTTCTAATGAAAAACTGTTTTTT. Protein sequence: CASSLRQTLFSNEKLFF.

The chain employs TRBV19 and TRBJ2-1; unclear D gene. The V end lost 7 bases, the J end lost 0 bases, and 13 bases lay between the germline ends. The CDR3 spans 15 residues. Per the germline V gene, CDR1 is LNHDA and CDR2 is SQIVND (reference sequence). CDR3 coding DNA: TGTGCCAGTAAATACAGTTTGAGCTCCTACAATGAGCAGTTCTTC. Its protein is CASKYSLSSYNEQFF. Full variable domain (outside the CDR3, taken from reference TRBV19 and TRBJ2-1): DGGITQSPKYLFRKEGQNVTLSCEQNLNHDAMYWYRQDPGQGLRLIYYSQIVNDFQKGDIAEGYSVSREKKESFPLTVTSAQKNPTAFYLCASKYSLSSYNEQFFGPGTRLTVL.

This chain connects TRBV27 to TRBJ2-2, with TRBD1 identical over 8 bases. Germline CDR1 is MNHEY and CDR2 is SMNVEV (reference sequence). This CDR3 is 15 amino acids long. Unmatched junction bases numbered 6, after V lost 4 bases and J lost 5 bases. Here the CDR3 DNA reads TGTGCCAGCAGTTCCGCGGGACAGGCGACCGGGGAGCTGTTTTTT. Amino acids: CASSSAGQATGELFF.

The rearrangement links TRBV11-2 to TRBJ1-1; D not certain. The V gene lost 5 bases and the J gene lost 0 bases, with 13 bases spanning the gap. Per the germline V gene, CDR1 is SGHAT and CDR2 is FQNNGV. The CDR3 spans 15 residues. CDR3 protein: CASSVQQFMNTEAFF. The CDR3 nucleotides are TGTGCCAGCAGCGTCCAACAGTTTATGAACACTGAAGCTTTCTTT.

This chain joins TRBV30 and TRBJ1-4; TRBD1 might be the D (5 bases). The V gene lost 3 bases and the J gene lost 8 bases, with 22 bases spanning the gap. CDR1 and CDR2 (germline): GTSNPN, SVGIG (reference sequence). The CDR3 is 16 amino acids. CDR3 residues: CAWSGGVGRAVEKLFF. The CDR3 DNA follows: TGTGCCTGGAGCGGGGGGGTTGGCAGGGCGGTCGAAAAACTGTTTTTT.

Note on this clone: At one end, the junction sequence differs from germline, possibly due to a read error. As DNA, the CDR3 is TGTGCCAGCAGCCAGAACAGCGGGGAGCTGTTTTTT. Protein: CASSQNSGELFF. The genes are TRBV9 and TRBJ2-2, with D uncertain. CDR3 length: 12 amino acids. CDR1 and CDR2 from the germline V gene are SGDLS and YYNGEE.

The chain carries TRBV7-9 and TRBJ2-5; 7 bases are shared with TRBD2. Losses at the gene ends were 1 base for V and 4 bases for J; bases not matched to a gene: 6. The CDR3 spans 15 residues. Germline V gene sequence: CDR1 SEHNR, CDR2 FQNEAQ (reference sequence). The CDR3, as DNA: TGTGCCAGCAGCTTAGTAGAAGGGAGGGGAGAGACCCAGTACTTC. Encoded protein: CASSLVEGRGETQYF.

This chain uses TRBV4-2 with TRBJ2-3; the match to TRBD2 covers 13 bases. The CDR3 consists of 17 residues. Germline V CDR1 and CDR2: LGHNA, YNFKEQ. The trim removed 7 bases at V and 0 bases at J, leaving 7 bases unmatched. The CDR3 sequence is CASKGLAGAGSTDTQYF. The CDR3 DNA reads TGTGCCAGCAAAGGACTAGCGGGGGCCGGGAGCACAGATACGCAGTATTTT.

This clone occurred once. At one end the junction does not follow the germline gene, possibly because of a read error. The V and J genes are TRBV2 and TRBJ1-1; D unclear. From germline, CDR1 is SNHLY and CDR2 FYNNEI. The CDR3 is 13 residues long. Here the CDR3 reads CASEYGLKTEAFF. CDR3 nucleotide sequence: TGTGCCAGCGAGTACGGTCTGAAAACTGAAGCTTTCTTT.

The chain links TRBV24-1 to TRBJ1-2; TRBD1 might be the D (5 bases). From germline, CDR1 is KGHDR and CDR2 SFDVKD. The V end lost 0 bases, the J end lost 4 bases, and 8 bases lay between the germline ends. The CDR3 runs 14 residues. Here the CDR3 reads CATSDLTGSYGYTF. The CDR3 coding sequence is TGTGCCACCAGTGATTTGACAGGATCCTATGGCTACACCTTC.

CDR3 in amino acids: CASSYQDSSYEQYF. CDR3 DNA: TGCGCCAGCAGCTACCAGGACAGCTCCTACGAGCAGTACTTC. The chain combines TRBV5-1 with TRBJ2-7, with D possibly being TRBD1 (6 bases). V was trimmed by 3 bases and J by 0 bases, leaving 10 bases between them. Germline CDR1 is SGHRS and CDR2 is YFSETQ. The CDR3 is 14 amino acids.

V and J are TRBV18 and TRBJ1-5; D gene unclear. V was shortened by 5 bases and J by 2 bases, with 16 bases between the two germline ends. This CDR3 has 16 residues. CDR1 is KGHSH, CDR2 LQKENI, per germline. The CDR3 DNA sequence: TGTGCCAGCTCAACGGATCCACCGGCGGGCAATCAGCCCCAGCATTTT. Its translation: CASSTDPPAGNQPQHF.

V is TRBV9 and J is TRBJ2-7, with D perhaps TRBD1 (5 bases). The V gene's germline CDR1 is SGDLS and CDR2 YYNGEE. V lost 4 bases to trimming and J lost 0 bases, with 11 bases between them. This CDR3 has 14 residues. The CDR3 is CASSPRQYSYEQYF. The CDR3 DNA sequence: TGTGCCAGCAGCCCGCGACAGTACTCCTACGAGCAGTACTTC.

The chain joins TRBV30 to TRBJ1-1; D is perhaps TRBD1 (5 bases). The CDR3 covers 14 residues. V was cut by 7 bases and J by 0 bases, with 15 bases left in between. CDR1 is GTSNPN, CDR2 SVGIG, per germline (reference sequence). CDR3 DNA: TGTGCCTTCCATGGGGGGTGGATGAACACTGAAGCTTTCTTT. It is translated as CAFHGGWMNTEAFF.

The V call is TRBV2, the J call TRBJ1-5, with no clear D. This CDR3 spans 13 amino acids. CDR1 is SNHLY, CDR2 FYNNEI, per germline. V gave up 2 bases and J gave up 4 bases, with 6 bases separating them. CDR3: CASSETQNQPQHF. CDR3 in DNA: TGTGCCAGCAGTGAAACACAGAATCAGCCCCAGCATTTT.

The CDR3 here is CASSQKGTGYPSGANVLTF. The CDR3 coding sequence is TGTGCCAGCAGCCAAAAGGGGACAGGCTACCCTTCTGGGGCCAACGTCCTGACTTTC. This chain uses TRBV3-1 (or the pseudogene TRBV3-2) with TRBJ2-6; TRBD1 matches 8 bases. After removal of 2 bases from V and 1 base from J, the junction contained 10 bases not matched to a gene. Germline CDR1 LGHDT, CDR2 YNNKEL (reference sequence). The CDR3 has 19 residues.

The V gene is TRBV5-1, the J gene TRBJ1-2; TRBD1 agrees at 7 bases. V lost 0 bases and J lost 8; bases outside the gene matches: 7. Germline V gene data show CDR1 as SGHRS and CDR2 as YFSETQ. This CDR3 has 14 residues. In DNA form, the CDR3 reads TGCGCCAGCAGCTTGGCCTACAGGGGTCAAGGCTACACCTTC. It translates to CASSLAYRGQGYTF.

CDR3 sequence: CASRDRGQETQYF. DNA of the CDR3: TGTGCCAGTCGGGACAGGGGGCAGGAGACCCAGTACTTC. The chain couples TRBV19 to TRBJ2-5, with 12 positions matching TRBD1. The germline V gene has CDR1 LNHDA and CDR2 SQIVND (reference sequence). The CDR3 sequence is 13 residues long. Germline trimming cut 8 bases from V and 5 bases from J; bases unmatched to any gene: 3.

The chain carries TRBV19 and TRBJ2-3, with 7 bases lining up with TRBD2. The V segment lost 6 bases and the J segment 3 bases; nucleotides outside the gene matches: 9. This CDR3 comprises 15 residues. Germline V CDR1 and CDR2: LNHDA, SQIVND (reference sequence). The CDR3: CASSLRASGTDTQYF. CDR3 nucleotide sequence: TGTGCCAGTAGCCTCCGTGCTAGCGGTACAGATACGCAGTATTTT.

This clone was observed a handful of times. CDR3 in amino acids: CATSEGGVQGPLYGYTF. The CDR3 nucleotides are TGTGCCACCAGTGAGGGGGGGGTACAGGGTCCGCTCTATGGCTACACCTTC. The chain couples TRBV24-1 to TRBJ1-2; tentatively, D is TRBD1 (6 bases). Trimming removed 4 bases at V and 4 bases at J, with 21 bases between. The CDR3 consists of 17 residues. From germline, CDR1 is KGHDR and CDR2 SFDVKD.

The chain combines TRBV11-2 with TRBJ1-4, with TRBD1 identical over 11 bases. V lost 5 bases, J lost 8 bases, and 4 bases stayed unmatched. The CDR3 is 14 residues long. Germline CDR1 is SGHAT and CDR2 is FQNNGV. The CDR3 sequence: CASSLGQGAEKLFF. The CDR3, as DNA: TGTGCCAGCAGCCTCGGACAGGGGGCAGAAAAACTGTTTTTT. Complete variable domain (other parts from reference TRBV11-2 and TRBJ1-4): EAGVAQSPRYKIIEKRQSVAFWCNPISGHATLYWYQQILGQGPKLLIQFQNNGVVDDSQLPKDRFSAERLKGVDSTLKIQPAKLEDSAVYLCASSLGQGAEKLFFGSGTQLSVL.

The chain is built from TRBV6-5 and TRBJ1-2; D gene ambiguous. The CDR3 runs to 14 residues. V was trimmed by 6 bases and J by 4 bases, leaving 15 bases between them. Germline V CDR1 and CDR2: MNHEY, SVGAGI. In nucleotides, the CDR3 is TGTGCCAGCAGGCTTTCTGGGCAGATCTATGGCTACACCTTC. It is translated as CASRLSGQIYGYTF.

The chain recombines TRBV5-5 with TRBJ1-4; D not certain. The CDR3 spans 16 residues. The germline V and J ends were trimmed by 5 bases and 4 bases, with 18 bases remaining between them. In germline, CDR1 is SGHKS, CDR2 YYEKEE (reference sequence). Here the CDR3 DNA reads TGTGCCAGCAGTCGAGAGGCGGGGAGTTTTAATGAAAAACTGTTTTTT. Translation: CASSREAGSFNEKLFF.